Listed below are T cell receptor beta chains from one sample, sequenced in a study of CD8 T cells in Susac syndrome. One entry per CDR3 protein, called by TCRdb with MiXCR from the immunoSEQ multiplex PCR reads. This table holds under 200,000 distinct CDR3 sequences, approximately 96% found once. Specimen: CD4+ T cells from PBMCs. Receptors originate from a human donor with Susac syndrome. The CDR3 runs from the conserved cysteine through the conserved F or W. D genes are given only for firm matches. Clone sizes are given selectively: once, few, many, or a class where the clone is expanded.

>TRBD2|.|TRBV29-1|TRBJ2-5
CSVASGGFQETQYF
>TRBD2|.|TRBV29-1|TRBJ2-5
CSVLTSVETQYF
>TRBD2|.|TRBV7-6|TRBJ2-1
CASSSGTSAVLINEQFF
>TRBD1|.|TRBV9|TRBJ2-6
CASTRDSNNVLTF
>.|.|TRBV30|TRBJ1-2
CAWYRQYGYTF
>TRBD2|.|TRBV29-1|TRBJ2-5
CSVRAGGAGKTQYF
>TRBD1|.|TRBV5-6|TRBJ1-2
CASSFSPQGRYGYTF
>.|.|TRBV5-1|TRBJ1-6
CASSLDQGMNSPLHF
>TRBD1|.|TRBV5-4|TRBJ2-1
CASSSKRQGSYNEQFF
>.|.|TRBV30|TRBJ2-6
CAWMRYSGANVLTF
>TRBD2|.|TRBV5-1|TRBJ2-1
CASSFSGGAYNEQFF
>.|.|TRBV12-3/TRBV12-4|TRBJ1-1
CASSFRGPMNTEAFF
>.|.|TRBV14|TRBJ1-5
CASSRTGIGQPQHF
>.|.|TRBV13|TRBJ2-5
CASSLPGPSAQYF
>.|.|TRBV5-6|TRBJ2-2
CASSWGDTGELFF
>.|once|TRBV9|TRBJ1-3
CASSQDSSGNTIYF
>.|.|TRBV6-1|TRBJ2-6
CASSRSALTSGANVLTF
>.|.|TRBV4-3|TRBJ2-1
CASSQERLFGLYNEQFF